This is a list of T cell receptor beta chains from one sample in a study of CD8+ T cells in alopecia areata. Clones were sequenced by immunoSEQ multiplex PCR, and TCRdb holds only the in-frame ones, with some missing. The sample records 130,000 to 150,000 clones, approximately 50% being singletons. The specimen comprised CD4+ T cells sorted from blood, sampled at week 0. The receptors derive from a human donor with alopecia areata. CDR3s include the opening cysteine and the closing phenylalanine or tryptophan. The order of the fields is D gene, J gene, V gene, clone size, CDR3 protein, CDR3 DNA. D genes are given only for firm matches. The size field is filled for only some rows; it gives once, few, many or a size class.

>TRBD1|TRBJ2-2|TRBV29-1|few
CSVEGTGNTGELFF
TGCAGCGTTGAAGGGACAGGAAACACCGGGGAGCTGTTTTTT
>-|TRBJ2-7|TRBV29-1|-
CSVESTMSSYEQYF
TGCAGCGTTGAATCAACGATGAGCTCCTACGAGCAGTACTTC
>TRBD2|TRBJ2-1|TRBV5-1|-
CASSYSPAGVTNEQFF
TGCGCCAGCAGTTATTCCCCAGCGGGAGTAACCAATGAGCAGTTCTTC
>-|TRBJ2-1|TRBV25-1|-
CASSEYQRGQFF
TGTGCCAGCAGTGAATATCAAAGGGGGCAGTTCTTC
>-|TRBJ2-7|TRBV29-1|-
CSVGQVYEQYF
TGCAGCGTTGGCCAAGTCTACGAGCAGTACTTC
>TRBD2|TRBJ2-1|TRBV10-3|few
CAISRLAGEIIDEQFF
TGTGCCATCAGCAGACTAGCGGGAGAAATCATCGATGAGCAGTTCTTC
>-|TRBJ2-2|TRBV7-2|-
CASSQGVTVTGELFF
TGTGCCAGCAGTCAAGGGGTAACCGTGACCGGGGAGCTGTTTTTT
>-|TRBJ2-5|TRBV29-1|few
CSTEASLGRETQYF
TGCAGCACCGAGGCCTCACTTGGGAGAGAGACCCAGTACTTC
>-|TRBJ2-1|TRBV30|-
CAWSTLNEQFF
TGTGCCTGGAGTACCCTCAATGAGCAGTTCTTC
>-|TRBJ2-1|TRBV7-9|-
CASSLADGQFF
TGTGCCAGCAGCCTTGCGGATGGGCAGTTCTTC
>TRBD2|TRBJ2-1|TRBV5-1|-
CASSLARGLAGDNEQFF
TGCGCCAGCAGCTTGGCCAGGGGACTAGCGGGAGACAATGAGCAGTTCTTC
>-|TRBJ2-5|TRBV9|few
CASSRQETQYF
TGTGCCAGCAGCCGTCAAGAGACCCAGTACTTC
>-|TRBJ1-6|TRBV19|-
CASRGGQALHF
TGTGCCAGTAGGGGGGGCCAGGCCCTCCACTTT
>TRBD2|TRBJ2-1|TRBV7-2|-
CASSFGLAGGENEQFF
TGTGCCAGCAGCTTCGGACTAGCGGGAGGTGAAAATGAGCAGTTCTTC
>-|TRBJ1-5|TRBV2|-
CASIRGRNQPQHF
TGTGCCAGCATCAGGGGCAGAAATCAGCCCCAGCATTTT
>TRBD2|TRBJ2-1|TRBV6-5|-
CASKFSTGGGNEQFF
TGTGCCAGCAAATTCTCCACCGGCGGGGGAAATGAGCAGTTCTTC
>-|TRBJ1-4|TRBV7-2|few
CASSGGGVGDEKLFF
TGTGCCAGCAGCGGGGGAGGGGTAGGGGATGAAAAACTGTTTTTT
>TRBD2|TRBJ2-2|TRBV4-2|once
CASSPAGEGGGELFF
TGTGCCAGCAGTCCAGCGGGAGAAGGAGGCGGGGAGCTGTTTTTT
>-|TRBJ2-7|TRBV18|-
CASSPSGQGYEQYF
TGTGCCAGCTCACCGTCCGGGCAAGGGTACGAGCAGTACTTC
>-|TRBJ2-5|TRBV23-1|-
CASSQSEVETQYF
TGCGCCAGCAGTCAATCAGAAGTGGAGACCCAGTACTTC
>-|TRBJ2-1|TRBV7-3|-
CASSPEDRINEQFF
TGTGCCAGCAGCCCGGAAGACAGGATAAATGAGCAGTTCTTC
>-|TRBJ2-1|TRBV5-1|-
CASSLREPLSYNEQFF
TGCGCCAGCAGCCTCAGGGAACCCCTCTCCTACAATGAGCAGTTCTTC
>-|TRBJ2-3|TRBV6-6|-
CASSYSGSGTDTQYF
TGTGCCAGCAGTTACTCAGGGTCGGGAACAGATACGCAGTATTTT
>-|TRBJ2-1|TRBV5-1|-
CASSSERGNEQFF
TGCGCCAGCAGCTCGGAAAGGGGCAATGAGCAGTTCTTC
>TRBD1|TRBJ2-2|TRBV2|few
CAITGVSAGELFF
TGTGCCATCACAGGGGTCAGCGCCGGGGAGCTGTTTTTT
>-|TRBJ2-5|TRBV5-6|-
CASSLGLRSQETQYF
TGTGCCAGCAGCTTAGGGCTGAGGTCCCAAGAGACCCAGTACTTC
>-|TRBJ2-7|TRBV18|-
CASSPNGQSSYEQYF
TGTGCCAGCTCACCAAACGGACAGAGCTCCTACGAGCAGTACTTC
>-|TRBJ1-2|TRBV29-1|-
CSLSQGGSYGYTF
TGCAGCCTGAGCCAGGGAGGGTCTTATGGCTACACCTTC
>-|TRBJ1-5|TRBV5-1|-
CASSYSSNQPQHF
TGCGCCAGCAGCTACAGTTCAAATCAGCCCCAGCATTTT
>-|TRBJ1-1|TRBV29-1|many
CSVERGQGTEAFF
TGCAGCGTTGAACGGGGGCAGGGCACTGAAGCTTTCTTT
>-|TRBJ2-7|TRBV6-1|few
CASTLTRGGVQYF
TGTGCCAGCACCCTGACGAGGGGTGGAGTGCAGTACTTC
>TRBD2|TRBJ2-1|TRBV30|-
CAWNRASGRGEQFF
TGTGCCTGGAATAGGGCTAGCGGGAGAGGTGAGCAGTTCTTC
>-|TRBJ2-3|TRBV27|-
CASRPWTESTDTQYF
TGTGCCAGCAGGCCCTGGACAGAGAGCACAGATACGCAGTATTTT
>-|TRBJ2-5|TRBV11-2|-
CASNAGPKETQYF
TGTGCCAGCAACGCGGGTCCGAAAGAGACCCAGTACTTC
>-|TRBJ2-7|TRBV29-1|few
CSGARAGEQYF
TGCAGCGGGGCTCGAGCGGGCGAGCAGTACTTC
>TRBD1|TRBJ2-3|TRBV2|few
CASSRDRATDTQYF
TGTGCCAGCAGCCGGGACAGGGCAACAGATACGCAGTATTTT
>-|TRBJ2-5|TRBV5-1|-
CASSSSRQETQYF
TGCGCCAGCAGCTCATCTAGACAAGAGACCCAGTACTTC
>-|TRBJ2-3|TRBV5-1|once
CASSREGLDTQYF
TGCGCCAGCAGCCGGGAAGGCCTGGATACGCAGTATTTT
>TRBD1|TRBJ1-1|TRBV23-1|few
CASSHRGHGTEAFF
TGCGCCAGCAGTCACAGGGGGCATGGCACTGAAGCTTTCTTT
>-|TRBJ2-2|TRBV7-6|-
CASSLLGQGSTGELFF
TGTGCCAGCAGCTTATTAGGGCAGGGTTCCACCGGGGAGCTGTTTTTT
>TRBD2|TRBJ2-7|TRBV10-3|-
CAISDTSGTSYEQYF
TGTGCCATCAGTGATACTAGCGGGACGTCCTACGAGCAGTACTTC
>TRBD1|TRBJ2-7|TRBV19|-
CASSSRDSYEQYF
TGTGCCAGTAGCTCCCGGGACAGCTACGAGCAGTACTTC
>-|TRBJ2-2|TRBV2|-
CASKMTVTGELFF
TGTGCCAGCAAGATGACAGTAACCGGGGAGCTGTTTTTT
>-|TRBJ1-5|TRBV15|-
CATSRDYQPQHF
TGTGCCACCAGCAGAGATTATCAGCCCCAGCATTTT
>TRBD1|TRBJ2-7|TRBV6-5|-
CASTGTGPYEQYF
TGTGCGTCAACCGGGACAGGTCCCTACGAGCAGTACTTC
>-|TRBJ2-2|TRBV10-3|-
CAIRASNTGELFF
TGTGCCATCCGGGCTTCGAACACCGGGGAGCTGTTTTTT
>-|TRBJ2-3|TRBV29-1|few
CSVDPGLSTDTQYF
TGCAGCGTGGACCCAGGGTTGAGCACAGATACGCAGTATTTT
>TRBD2|TRBJ2-1|TRBV7-9|-
CASSPTSGSYNEQFF
TGTGCCAGCAGCCCGACCAGCGGGAGTTACAATGAGCAGTTCTTC
>-|TRBJ2-3|TRBV7-8|few
CASSWGALTDTQYF
TGTGCCAGCAGCTGGGGGGCCCTCACAGATACGCAGTATTTT
>TRBD1|TRBJ2-1|TRBV29-1|-
CSVERRGQGSYNEQFF
TGCAGCGTTGAACGAAGGGGACAGGGTAGCTACAATGAGCAGTTCTTC
>-|TRBJ1-3|TRBV29-1|-
CSVLDGYSGNTIYF
TGCAGCGTTTTGGACGGTTACTCTGGAAACACCATATATTTT
>TRBD1|TRBJ1-4|TRBV30|few
CASWDSGSTNEKLFF
TGTGCCTCCTGGGACAGTGGCTCAACTAATGAAAAACTGTTTTTT
>-|TRBJ2-2|TRBV25-1|-
CASRVQGTGELFF
TGTGCCAGCAGGGTCCAGGGTACCGGGGAGCTGTTTTTT
>-|TRBJ1-5|TRBV5-1|-
CASSLEPGQPQHF
TGCGCCAGCAGCTTGGAACCAGGTCAGCCCCAGCATTTT
>-|TRBJ1-1|TRBV5-1|-
CASSLGHSGGWTEAFF
TGCGCCAGCAGCTTGGGCCATTCTGGGGGCTGGACTGAAGCTTTCTTT
>TRBD1|TRBJ1-1|TRBV29-1|-
CSVHRGIGTEAFF
TGCAGCGTCCACAGGGGAATAGGGACTGAAGCTTTCTTT
>-|TRBJ2-2|TRBV7-6|-
CASSSAQSTGELFF
TGTGCCAGCAGCTCGGCCCAGAGCACCGGGGAGCTGTTTTTT